The 7 T cell receptor beta chains listed next were all sequenced from one sample in a study of cytomegalovirus exposure and HLA in healthy donors. 60 Vbeta and 13 Jbeta primers were used in PCR. This table comes from immunoSEQ multiplex PCR, and its TCRdb copy is limited to in-frame clones, with some not included. This table has fewer than 130,000 clones, around 88% appearing once. The material sequenced was PBMCs. The receptors come from a man in his forties in good health and CMV-seronegative.

Here the CDR3 reads CAWRTRDSGNQPQHF. CDR3 DNA sequence: TGTGCCTGGAGGACCCGGGACAGCGGTAATCAGCCCCAGCATTTT. The V call is TRBV30, the J call TRBJ1-5, with TRBD1 matching 7 bases. The junction had 9 bases not matched to a gene; V was cut back by 3 bases and J by 4 bases. There are 15 residues in the CDR3. Germline V lookup: CDR1 GTSNPN, CDR2 SVGIG (reference sequence).

V usage is TRBV18 and J usage is TRBJ1-6; D gene unclear. The ends were cut back, 4 bases at V and 13 bases at J, with 14 bases in the middle. The CDR3 is 13 amino acids. Germline-derived CDR1 and CDR2 are KGHSH and LQKENI. In DNA form, the CDR3 reads TGTGCCAGCTCACTTAGCGCGGCGAAGCCCCTCCACTTT. Its protein product is CASSLSAAKPLHF.

V usage is TRBV5-4 and J usage is TRBJ1-1, with 7 positions matching TRBD1. Germline-derived CDR1 and CDR2 are SGHNT and YYREEE (reference sequence). V shed 4 bases, J shed 3 bases, and the junction held 3 bases outside the gene matches. The CDR3 is 13 amino acids. CDR3 sequence: CASSATGDTEAFF. Written as DNA, the CDR3 is TGTGCCAGCAGCGCAACAGGGGACACTGAAGCTTTCTTT.

This sequence joins TRBV6-6 and TRBJ1-2; D unresolved. V was pared by 4 bases and J by 6 bases, with 6 bases between. The CDR3 loop spans 11 amino acids. Germline V CDR1 and CDR2: MNHNY, SVGAGI (reference sequence). The CDR3 DNA reads as TGTGCCAGCAGTTTGGCGGATGGCTACACCTTC. The encoded protein is CASSLADGYTF.

The chain recombines TRBV5-1 with TRBJ2-3; 7 positions agree with TRBD1. With 2 bases clipped from V and 3 bases from J, the junction kept 12 bases outside the gene matches. The CDR3 has 17 residues. Germline V gene data show CDR1 as SGHRS and CDR2 as YFSETQ. The CDR3 sequence is CASSLSTGAGVTDTQYF. The CDR3 nucleotides are TGCGCCAGCAGCTTATCTACAGGGGCAGGCGTTACAGATACGCAGTATTTT.

The chain carries TRBV19 and TRBJ1-5; 7 bases are shared with TRBD1. CDR1 and CDR2 (germline): LNHDA, SQIVND (reference sequence). This CDR3 has 16 amino acids. V shed 7 bases, J shed 0 bases, and the junction held 9 bases outside the gene matches. CDR3 loop: CASNAGQPYSNQPQHF. The CDR3 DNA reads TGTGCCAGTAACGCGGGACAGCCTTATAGCAATCAGCCCCAGCATTTT.

The rearrangement uses TRBV30 and TRBJ2-5, with D tentatively TRBD2 (7 bases). Trimming stripped 4 bases from V and 5 bases from J, with 20 bases between. CDR1 and CDR2 (germline): GTSNPN, SVGIG (reference sequence). This CDR3 contains 15 residues. This CDR3 is CAWTNGGQWLETQYF. CDR3 in DNA: TGTGCCTGGACCAACGGGGGGCAGTGGCTCGAGACCCAGTACTTC. Full variable domain (missing parts from reference TRBV30 and TRBJ2-5): SQTIHQWPATLVQPVGSPLSLECTVEGTSNPNLYWYRQAAGRGLQLLFYSVGIGQISSEVPQNLSASRPQDRQFILSSKKLLLSDSGFYLCAWTNGGQWLETQYFGPGTRLLVL.